This record concerns one T cell receptor beta chain sequence. One entry per CDR3 protein, called by TCRdb with MiXCR from the RT-PCR reads. The data hold 490,000 or so distinct CDR3 sequences, with around 8% observed a single time. These data originate in a study of response to subunit inactivated influenza vaccine. The CDR3 runs to 16 residues. The trim removed 2 bases at V and 5 bases at J, leaving 12 bases unmatched. Germline loops: CDR1 SGDLS, CDR2 YYNGEE. This receptor was identified in a man between 50 and 75 years old who received an inactivated influenza vaccine. The chain couples TRBV9 to TRBJ2-7, with 8 positions matching TRBD2. Sequenced here: PBMCs from blood, sampled 23 to 25 months after vaccination. DNA for the CDR3: TGTGCCAGCAGCGTTTCGGTAGCGGGAAGGAAGGACGAGCAGTACTTC. As protein: CASSVSVAGRKDEQYF.